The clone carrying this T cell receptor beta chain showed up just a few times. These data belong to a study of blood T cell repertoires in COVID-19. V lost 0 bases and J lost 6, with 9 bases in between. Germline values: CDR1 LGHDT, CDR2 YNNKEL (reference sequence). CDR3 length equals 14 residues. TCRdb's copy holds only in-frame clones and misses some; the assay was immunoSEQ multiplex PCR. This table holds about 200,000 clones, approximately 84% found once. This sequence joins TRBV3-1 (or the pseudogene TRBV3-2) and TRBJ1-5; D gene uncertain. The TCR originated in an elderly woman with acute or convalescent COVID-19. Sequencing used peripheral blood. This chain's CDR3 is CASSQDGFGQPQHF. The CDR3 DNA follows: TGTGCCAGCAGCCAAGATGGCTTTGGTCAGCCCCAGCATTTT.